The T cell receptor beta chain under discussion was sequenced for a study of blood T cells in healthy people across ages. Next came a second PCR, run for about 6 to 11 cycles, which used a sample-barcoded 5' primer along with a J-beta primer mix. MiXCR, applied by TCRdb to the 5' RACE reads, yields one record per CDR3 protein. The sample lists some 780,000 distinct CDR3 sequences; approximately 60% were seen once. This clonotype has only one observation. This CDR3 has 15 residues. V dropped 0 bases and J dropped 3 bases, with 11 bases sitting between them. Germline CDR1 reads LGHNA; CDR2 reads YSLEER.

The sample taken for sequencing was blood. The TCR sequence derives from a man aged 40-50 years in good health. J is TRBJ1-1 and V is TRBV4-3; D might be TRBD1 (6 bases). The CDR3, as DNA: TGCGCCAGCAGCCAAGACCTACAGGGTCACACTGAAGCTTTCTTT. Encoded protein: CASSQDLQGHTEAFF.